The sequence of this T cell receptor beta chain was determined in a study of control samples from healthy donors and cancer patients (dated by TCRdb to 2020 to 2022). Sequences MDHEN (CDR1) and SYDVKM (CDR2) are obtained from the germline V gene. The CDR3 has 13 amino acids, counting the end cysteine and phenylalanine. Only the CDR3 part of the read is kept: 39 bases, read in frame from the first base. The trim is 5 bases for V and 7 bases for J, with a gap of 14 bases between the germline ends. The count of this clone is one. The clone's antigen remains unknown. Base qualities are missing; no much larger clone stands one base away. The library was made by the immunoSEQ multiplex PCR assay. The table comes from immuneACCESS by way of TCRdb, which keeps in-frame sequences with V and J called. Part of the clones is missing from these tables; in studies checked, under half for an unresolved V gene and the rest for unknown reasons. Present in this sample are about 220,000 clones, over 90% of which were seen just once. The leading ten clones occupy roughly 1.6% of the sample.

The chain is assembled from TRBV28 and TRBJ1-2; TRBD1 is possibly the D segment (5 matching bases). The sequence was obtained from a man over 45 in good health. Sequenced input: blood. The encoded CDR3 is CASSTPSRVGYTF. The base sequence is TGTGCCAGCAGTACCCCGTCCAGGGTTGGCTACACCTTC.